This paragraph covers one T cell receptor beta chain sequence. Amplification yielded TCR beta CDR3 regions, with RNA transcripts as the source. Initially, a first-round RT-PCR of the TCR CDR3 employed the HTBI primer set. TCRdb re-analysed the multiplex PCR reads in MiXCR, keeping a single row per CDR3 protein. Seen here are approximately 600,000 distinct CDR3 sequences, about a fifth observed once, and the top ten hold 34%. V was cut by 4 bases and J by 1 base, with 16 bases left in between. Germline CDR1 is MDHEN and CDR2 is SYDVKM. CDR3 size: 16 residues. Thyroid ultrasound, orbital computed tomography, clinical symptoms, and serum thyroxine and TRAb underpinned diagnoses. PBMCs were derived from roughly 9.6 ml fresh peripheral blood. The data are from a study of T cells in Graves' hyperthyroidism and ophthalmopathy.

The sequenced sample was blood. The chain has TRBV28 and TRBJ1-1, with a tentative D call TRBD1 (6 bases). The TCR was taken from a man aged 25-45 years with Graves' ophthalmopathy. Here the CDR3 DNA reads TGTGCCAGCAGTTCCCCCGGTCAGGGGAAGAACACTGAAGCTTTCTTT. Protein: CASSSPGQGKNTEAFF.